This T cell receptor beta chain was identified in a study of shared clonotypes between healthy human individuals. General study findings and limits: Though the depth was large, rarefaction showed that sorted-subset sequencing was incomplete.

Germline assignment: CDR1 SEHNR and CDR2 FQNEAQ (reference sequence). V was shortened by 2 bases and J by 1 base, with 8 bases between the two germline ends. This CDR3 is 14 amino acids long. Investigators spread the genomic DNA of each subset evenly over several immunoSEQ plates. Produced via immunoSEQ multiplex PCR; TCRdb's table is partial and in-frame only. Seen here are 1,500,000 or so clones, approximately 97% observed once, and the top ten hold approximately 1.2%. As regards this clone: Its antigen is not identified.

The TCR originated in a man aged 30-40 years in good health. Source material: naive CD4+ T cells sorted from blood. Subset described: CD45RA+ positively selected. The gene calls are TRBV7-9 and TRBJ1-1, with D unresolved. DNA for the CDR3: TGTGCCAGCAGCTTACCAGGACGGAACACTGAAGCTTTCTTT. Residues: CASSLPGRNTEAFF. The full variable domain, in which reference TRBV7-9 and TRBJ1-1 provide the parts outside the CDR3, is DTGVSQNPRHKITKRGQNVTFRCDPISEHNRLYWYRQTLGQGPEFLTYFQNEAQLEKSRLLSDRFSAERPKGSFSTLEIQRTEQGDSAMYLCASSLPGRNTEAFFGQGTRLTVV.